Listed below are T cell receptor beta chains from one sample, sequenced in a study of cytomegalovirus exposure and HLA in healthy donors. The table came from immunoSEQ multiplex PCR; TCRdb's copy has only in-frame clones and leaves some out. The table includes over 100,000 clones, about nine tenths detected once. Sample: PBMCs. The receptors derive from a woman aged 18 to 35 in good health and CMV-seronegative. CDR3s include the opening cysteine and the closing phenylalanine or tryptophan. D genes are given only for firm matches. Rows may omit the clone size; those that give it use once, few, many or a size class.

v_gene	d_gene	j_gene	abundance	CDR3aa	CDR3nt
TRBV18	TRBD2	TRBJ2-2	-	CASSPQTSGSNTGELFF	TGTGCCAGCTCACCCCAAACTAGCGGGAGTAACACCGGGGAGCTGTTTTTT
TRBV6-6	-	TRBJ2-7	-	CASSYSEGADYEQYF	TGTGCCAGCAGTTACTCGGAGGGGGCCGACTACGAGCAGTACTTC
TRBV29-1	-	TRBJ2-1	-	CSAGTLTNNEQFF	TGCAGCGCCGGGACACTAACTAACAATGAGCAGTTCTTC
TRBV7-6	-	TRBJ2-3	-	CASSPQWVGRGAPDTQYF	TGTGCCAGCAGCCCTCAATGGGTGGGGCGCGGAGCACCAGATACGCAGTATTTT
TRBV28	TRBD1	TRBJ1-1	-	CASSFAGTGDTEAFF	TGTGCCAGCAGCTTCGCCGGGACAGGGGACACTGAAGCTTTCTTT
TRBV27	-	TRBJ2-7	-	CASSFHRDYEQYF	TGTGCCAGCAGTTTCCACAGGGACTACGAGCAGTACTTC
TRBV5-8	-	TRBJ1-2	-	CASSLKLQNYGYTF	TGTGCCAGCAGCTTGAAGCTACAGAACTATGGCTACACCTTC
TRBV9	TRBD2	TRBJ2-5	-	CASSVGSGGSFETQYF	TGTGCCAGCAGCGTAGGTAGCGGGGGGTCTTTTGAGACCCAGTACTTC
TRBV9	TRBD1	TRBJ2-3	-	CASSVQQGGSYTDTQYF	TGTGCCAGCAGCGTACAACAGGGGGGATCCTACACAGATACGCAGTATTTT
TRBV5-6	-	TRBJ2-1	-	CASSLGQSDEQFF	TGTGCCAGCAGCCTAGGACAGTCGGATGAGCAGTTCTTC
TRBV5-6	-	TRBJ1-3	-	CASSSGTLTLGGSGNTIYF	TGTGCCAGCAGTTCCGGGACACTGACCTTAGGGGGCTCTGGAAACACCATATATTTT
TRBV4-2	TRBD2	TRBJ2-3	-	CASRPLAANTDTQYF	TGTGCCAGCAGGCCCCTAGCGGCTAACACAGATACGCAGTATTTT
TRBV29-1	TRBD1	TRBJ2-3	-	CSVASPGTGGSTDTQYF	TGCAGCGTAGCAAGTCCCGGGACAGGGGGATCCACAGATACGCAGTATTTT
TRBV19	TRBD1	TRBJ1-1	-	CASSIGQGTEAFF	TGTGCCAGTAGTATTGGACAGGGAACTGAAGCTTTCTTT
TRBV28	TRBD1	TRBJ2-1	-	CASSLGIRGLTSSYNEQFF	TGTGCCAGCAGTTTGGGGATCAGGGGGCTAACTAGCTCCTACAATGAGCAGTTCTTC
TRBV28	TRBD1	TRBJ1-2	-	CASSQRSTGGYGYTF	TGTGCCAGCAGTCAGCGATCAACAGGGGGCTATGGCTACACCTTC
TRBV28	TRBD1	TRBJ2-7	many	CASSLYRGARGSYEQYF	TGTGCCAGCAGTTTATACAGGGGGGCTCGAGGTAGCTACGAGCAGTACTTC
TRBV28	TRBD1	TRBJ1-5	-	CASSGQGVGQPQHF	TGTGCCAGCAGTGGGCAGGGGGTTGGGCAGCCCCAGCATTTT
TRBV4-1	-	TRBJ2-5	few	CASSQVGNPLEYF	TGCGCCAGCAGCCAAGTCGGGAACCCCTTGGAGTACTTC
TRBV30	-	TRBJ1-1	-	CAWSVLVNTEAFF	TGTGCCTGGAGTGTACTTGTGAACACTGAAGCTTTCTTT
TRBV7-3	TRBD1	TRBJ2-7	-	CASSLTAGQGMLLYF	TGTGCCAGCAGCTTAACTGCGGGACAGGGGATGCTTTTGTACTTC
TRBV28	-	TRBJ1-2	-	CASSSPGTLYNYGYTF	TGTGCCAGCAGTTCTCCAGGGACACTCTATAACTATGGCTACACCTTC